The rows below give T cell receptor beta chains drawn from one sample of a study of human T cells and chemical hapten exposure. TCRdb reprocessed the RACE reads via MiXCR and lists one record per CDR3 protein. The sample lists 200,000 to 300,000 distinct CDR3 sequences, 7% to 10% occurring once. Specimen: whole blood, collected in connection with sensitization to the hapten diphenylcyclopropenone (DPC). The receptor set was obtained from a woman aged 40 to 49 with alopecia areata. Some clones in this sample may be carry-over from other donors' samples. The CDR3 runs from the conserved cysteine through the conserved F or W. Fields, in order: D gene, clone size, J gene, V gene, CDR3 protein, CDR3 DNA. The D gene is left open where the match is weak. Expanded clones are given a class, and other clones once, few, many or no size at all.

>TRBD2|many|TRBJ2-1|TRBV2
CASTREGGNNEQFF
TGTGCCAGCACGCGGGAGGGGGGTAACAATGAGCAGTTCTTC
>TRBD1|few|TRBJ2-3|TRBV9
CASSAQGQGFSDTQYF
TGTGCCAGCAGCGCCCAGGGACAGGGGTTTTCAGATACGCAGTATTTT
>NA|NA|TRBJ2-7|TRBV5-5
CASSLGASWSREQYF
TGTGCCAGCAGCTTGGGGGCTAGCTGGTCGAGAGAGCAGTACTTC
>TRBD2|few|TRBJ2-7|TRBV9
CASSVAVAGGPHEQYF
TGTGCCAGCAGCGTAGCTGTAGCGGGAGGGCCCCACGAGCAGTACTTC
>NA|few|TRBJ1-4|TRBV12-3/TRBV12-4
CASRYREATNEKLFF
TGTGCCAGCAGATACAGGGAGGCAACTAATGAAAAACTGTTTTTT
>TRBD2|many|TRBJ2-5|TRBV11-2
CASSLGLAGVAETQYF
TGTGCCAGCAGCTTAGGACTAGCGGGAGTCGCAGAGACCCAGTACTTC
>NA|NA|TRBJ2-4|TRBV7-2
CASTSPPVENIQYF
TGTGCCAGCACTTCTCCCCCAGTTGAAAACATTCAGTACTTC
>NA|NA|TRBJ2-3|TRBV24-1
CATGRGGRGTDTQYF
TGTGCCACCGGGCGGGGAGGCCGCGGCACAGATACGCAGTATTTT
>TRBD2|NA|TRBJ2-2|TRBV28
CASTPSGNTGELFF
TGTGCCAGCACCCCTAGCGGAAACACCGGGGAGCTGTTTTTT
>NA|few|TRBJ1-2|TRBV28
CASSLMTKGYGYTF
TGTGCCAGCAGTCTGATGACAAAAGGCTATGGCTACACCTTC
>NA|NA|TRBJ1-1|TRBV6-1
CASSESPTGLGSEAFF
TGTGCCAGCAGTGAAAGCCCTACAGGGCTAGGCTCAGAAGCTTTCTTT
>NA|many|TRBJ2-7|TRBV7-9
CASSPVYEQYF
TGTGCCAGCAGCCCGGTATACGAGCAGTACTTC
>NA|few|TRBJ1-3|TRBV3-1
CASVAGGGNTIYF
TGTGCCAGCGTGGCGGGAGGCGGAAACACCATATATTTT
>TRBD1|many|TRBJ1-1|TRBV5-4
CASTAVTGTGGTEAFF
TGTGCCAGCACCGCTGTCACCGGGACAGGGGGCACTGAAGCTTTCTTT
>NA|few|TRBJ2-7|TRBV20-1
CSASYNAYEQYF
TGCAGTGCTAGTTATAACGCCTACGAGCAGTACTTC
>NA|many|TRBJ1-5|TRBV20-1
CSATEHGNQPQHF
TGCAGTGCTACTGAGCACGGCAATCAGCCCCAGCATTTT
>NA|NA|TRBJ2-7|TRBV7-9
CASSMSHRRGEQYF
TGTGCCAGCAGCATGTCCCACAGGAGAGGGGAGCAGTACTTC
>TRBD1|few|TRBJ1-4|TRBV12-3/TRBV12-4
CASSLPGGNEKLFF
TGTGCCAGCAGTCTTCCAGGGGGGAATGAAAAACTGTTTTTT
>TRBD1|NA|TRBJ1-1|TRBV2
CASTPNRGRNDAFF
TGTGCCAGCACCCCGAACAGGGGGCGAAATGACGCTTTCTTT
>NA|few|TRBJ1-5|TRBV6-1
CASSEGRYSNQPQHF
TGTGCCAGCAGTGAAGGGAGGTATAGCAATCAGCCCCAGCATTTT
>NA|NA|TRBJ2-4|TRBV6-5
CASSAGGRGPQNIQYF
TGTGCCAGCAGTGCCGGGGGTAGGGGGCCACAAAACATTCAGTACTTC
>NA|NA|TRBJ1-5|TRBV20-1
CSACSRAGDYQPQHF
TGCAGTGCTTGTTCCCGGGCAGGGGATTATCAGCCCCAGCATTTT
>NA|NA|TRBJ2-5|TRBV30
CAWRSPGRQETQYF
TGTGCCTGGAGGTCCCCGGGGAGACAGGAGACCCAGTACTTC
>TRBD1|few|TRBJ1-4|TRBV7-9
CASSAGTGPNEKLFF
TGTGCCAGCAGCGCGGGGACAGGACCTAATGAAAAACTGTTTTTT